The clone carrying this T cell receptor (beta chain) occurred a few times. Its antigen is not known. Quantitative 5'-RACE with molecular barcodes was used to make the TCR beta libraries. A single record per CDR3 protein comes from TCRdb applying MiXCR to the 5' RACE reads. This table holds about 540,000 distinct CDR3 sequences, roughly 13% found once. The data derive from a study of CD8 T cells in ankylosing spondylitis. Broader study findings: Apparently characteristic of ankylosing spondylitis blood was a TCR beta motif (about 8 highly homologous variants).

The specimen was blood, either unsorted or a sorted T cell fraction (not recorded which). The sequence was collected from a male donor with ankylosing spondylitis.

CDR3 residues: CSAYEAGSNYEQYF. CDR3 DNA sequence: TGCAGTGCTTATGAGGCGGGATCGAACTACGAGCAGTACTTC. This rearrangement joins TRBV20-1 to TRBJ2-7, with D tentatively TRBD2 (6 bases). Germline V gene sequence: CDR1 DFQATT, CDR2 SNEGSKA (reference sequence). Trimming took off 5 bases at V and 3 bases at J, with 17 bases between the two ends. The CDR3 is 14 amino acids.